Below, 15 T cell receptor beta chains from the same sample are listed, as sequenced in a study of blood T cell repertoires in COVID-19. Sequenced by immunoSEQ multiplex PCR; TCRdb stores in-frame clones only, minus some. The data contain roughly 32,000 clones, just over 90% of them singletons. Sequences were obtained from peripheral blood. Receptor source: a male donor with active COVID-19.

This chain links TRBV2 with TRBJ1-1; a possible D gene is TRBD1 (6 bases). Looked up from germline, CDR1 is SNHLY and CDR2 is FYNNEI. V gave up 6 bases and J gave up 0 bases, with 14 bases separating them. This CDR3 contains 15 residues. The chain's CDR3 is CASSPEGTLNTEAFF. In DNA, the CDR3 is TGTGCCAGCAGCCCTGAAGGGACATTGAACACTGAAGCTTTCTTT.

CDR3 DNA: TGCGCCAGCAGCCCTGACAGGCTAAATGAAGCTTTCTTT. It encodes CASSPDRLNEAFF. The chain carries TRBV4-3 and TRBJ1-1; D is possibly TRBD1 (6 bases). The ends were cut back, 4 bases at V and 7 bases at J, with 13 bases in the middle. Germline CDR1 and CDR2: LGHNA and YSLEER. CDR3 length: 13 amino acids.

The V call is TRBV7-9, the J call TRBJ1-3; unclear D gene. CDR1 is SEHNR, CDR2 FQNEAQ, per germline (reference sequence). The CDR3 totals 11 residues. Trimming took off 1 base at V and 12 bases at J, with 7 bases between the two ends. Written as DNA, the CDR3 is TGTGCCAGCAGCTTAGACAGAATCATATATTTT. Amino acids: CASSLDRIIYF.

This chain links TRBV27 with TRBJ2-7; 12 nucleotides align to TRBD2. J lost 3 bases, V lost 8 bases, and 17 bases had no gene match. Looked up from germline, CDR1 is MNHEY and CDR2 is SMNVEV (reference sequence). The CDR3 consists of 18 residues. CDR3 loop: CASEARTSGEDVFYEQYF. The CDR3 nucleotides are TGTGCCAGCGAAGCAAGGACTAGCGGGGAGGATGTTTTCTACGAGCAGTACTTC.

CDR3 in DNA: TGCGCCAGCAGATTCGATAGCGGAACTGAAGCTTTCTTT. It specifies CASRFDSGTEAFF. The V gene is TRBV5-1, the J gene TRBJ1-1; D remains ambiguous. V lost 5 bases, J lost 5 bases, and 13 bases lay in between. CDR1 is SGHRS, CDR2 YFSETQ, per germline. CDR3 length: 13 amino acids.

In this sample, this clone turned up once. The J gene is TRBJ2-7, the V gene TRBV5-1, with 10 bases that match TRBD2. V gave up 1 base and J gave up 5 bases; unmatched junction bases: 9. Germline V gives CDR1 SGHRS, CDR2 YFSETQ. The CDR3 consists of 16 residues. CDR3 amino acids: CASSLSVLAGTHEQYF. CDR3 DNA: TGCGCCAGCAGCTTGTCCGTACTAGCGGGGACCCACGAGCAGTACTTC.

V and J are TRBV9 and TRBJ1-1; 9 bases are shared with TRBD1. This CDR3 has 15 amino acids. The germline CDR1 and CDR2 sequences are SGDLS and YYNGEE. V lost 3 bases to trimming and J lost 6 bases; unmatched junction nucleotides: 9. This CDR3 reads CASSGDRAGEAEAFF. In DNA, the CDR3 is TGTGCCAGCAGCGGGGACAGGGCCGGAGAGGCTGAAGCTTTCTTT.

V is TRBV18 and J is TRBJ2-7, with a possible D match to TRBD2 (5 bases). V lost 1 base to trimming and J lost 5 bases, with 12 bases between them. Germline V gives CDR1 KGHSH, CDR2 LQKENI. This CDR3 region has 14 residues. The CDR3 coding sequence is TGTGCCAGCTCACCACTCGGGATGCCCCACGAGCAGTACTTC. This sequence encodes CASSPLGMPHEQYF. Filled out from reference TRBV18 and TRBJ2-7, the complete variable domain reads NAGVMQNPRHLVRRRGQEARLRCSPMKGHSHVYWYRQLPEEGLKFMVYLQKENIIDESGMPKERFSAEFPKEGPSILRIQQVVRGDSAAYFCASSPLGMPHEQYFGPGTRLTVT.

This chain joins TRBV27 and TRBJ1-4, with D perhaps matching TRBD1 (6 bases). This CDR3 comprises 13 residues. Germline CDR1 MNHEY, CDR2 SMNVEV (reference sequence). Trimming cost V 2 bases and J 16 bases, with 17 bases left between them. Here the CDR3 DNA reads TGTGCCAGCAGTTTAGCAGGGACACAGCCCTGGTTTTTT. This codes for CASSLAGTQPWFF.

A single count supports this clone. The V and J genes are TRBV2 and TRBJ1-4; TRBD1 matches 10 bases. Losses at the gene ends were 7 bases for V and 6 bases for J; bases not matched to a gene: 2. Germline V gene lookup returns CDR1 SNHLY and CDR2 FYNNEI. The CDR3 runs 13 residues. CDR3 loop: CASTGQGYEKLFF. CDR3 in DNA: TGTGCCAGCACGGGACAGGGGTATGAAAAACTGTTTTTT. The variable domain in full, with the rest retrieved from reference TRBV2 and TRBJ1-4, is EPEVTQTPSHQVTQMGQEVILRCVPISNHLYFYWYRQILGQKVEFLVSFYNNEISEKSEIFDDQFSVERPDGSNFTLKIRSTKLEDSAMYFCASTGQGYEKLFFGSGTQLSVL.

The rearrangement links TRBV29-1 to TRBJ2-3, with a weak D call TRBD1 (6 bases). Trimming cost V 4 bases and J 2 bases, with 19 bases left between them. The germline V gene has CDR1 SQVTM and CDR2 ANQGSEA. The CDR3 loop spans 16 amino acids. The DNA for the CDR3 is TGCAGCGTTGGAAAATTATGGGGGCCGGTCACAGATACGCAGTATTTT. Translation: CSVGKLWGPVTDTQYF.

The rearrangement uses TRBV4-1 and TRBJ2-1; D may be TRBD1 (6 bases). V was clipped by 4 bases and J by 6 bases, with 22 bases between them. The CDR3 is 17 residues long. CDR1 and CDR2 (germline): MGHRA, YSYEKL. CDR3 coding DNA: TGCGCCAGCAGCCGAGACACATCCGGGACATCTAGCAATGAGCAGTTCTTC. This translates into CASSRDTSGTSSNEQFF.

The DNA of the CDR3 is TGTGCCAGCAGCTTACTACAGGGTAACACTGAAGCTTTCTTT. Encoded protein: CASSLLQGNTEAFF. The chain couples TRBV7-9 to TRBJ1-1; TRBD1 is a possible D gene (6 bases). Germline CDR1 is SEHNR and CDR2 is FQNEAQ (reference sequence). The CDR3 consists of 14 residues. V dropped 2 bases and J dropped 2 bases, with 9 bases sitting between them.

V and J are TRBV7-9 and TRBJ1-1; D is unresolved. The CDR3 is 17 residues long. The germline V gene has CDR1 SEHNR and CDR2 FQNEAQ (reference sequence). Trimming stripped 0 bases from V and 0 bases from J, with 14 bases between. CDR3 amino acids: CASSLARVTSLNTEAFF. The CDR3, as DNA: TGTGCCAGCAGCTTAGCGAGAGTGACATCGTTGAACACTGAAGCTTTCTTT. Full variable domain (missing parts from reference TRBV7-9 and TRBJ1-1): DTGVSQNPRHKITKRGQNVTFRCDPISEHNRLYWYRQTLGQGPEFLTYFQNEAQLEKSRLLSDRFSAERPKGSFSTLEIQRTEQGDSAMYLCASSLARVTSLNTEAFFGQGTRLTVV.

This clone was found once. This sequence joins TRBV7-8 and TRBJ1-1; 9 nucleotides align to TRBD1. The germline CDR1 and CDR2 sequences are SGHVS and FQNEAQ. V shed 5 bases and J 6 bases; nucleotides not matched to a gene: 10. The CDR3 runs 15 residues. This CDR3 is CASSPDRGPRAEAFF. DNA of the CDR3: TGTGCCAGCAGCCCGGACAGGGGACCTAGAGCTGAAGCTTTCTTT. Full variable domain (missing parts from reference TRBV7-8 and TRBJ1-1): GAGVSQSPRYKVAKRGQDVALRCDPISGHVSLFWYQQALGQGPEFLTYFQNEAQLDKSGLPSDRFFAERPEGSVSTLKIQRTQQEDSAVYLCASSPDRGPRAEAFFGQGTRLTVV.